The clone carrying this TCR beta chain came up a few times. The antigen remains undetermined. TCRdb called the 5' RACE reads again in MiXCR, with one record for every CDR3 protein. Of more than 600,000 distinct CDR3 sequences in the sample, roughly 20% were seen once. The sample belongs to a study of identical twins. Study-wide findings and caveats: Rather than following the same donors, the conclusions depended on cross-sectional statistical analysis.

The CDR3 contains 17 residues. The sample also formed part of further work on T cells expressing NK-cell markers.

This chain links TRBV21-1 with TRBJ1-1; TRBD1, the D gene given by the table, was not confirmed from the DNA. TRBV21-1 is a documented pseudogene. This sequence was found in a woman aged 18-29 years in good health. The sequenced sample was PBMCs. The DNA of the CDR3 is TGTGCCAGCAGCAAAGAGGACAGGGCATATAACAACACTGAAGCTTTCTTT. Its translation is CASSKEDRAYNNTEAFF.